This T cell receptor beta chain is from a study of regulatory T cells in long-lasting Graves disease. Study-level background: The study enrolled newly diagnosed Graves' patients on antithyroid drugs under 3 months.

Broader study findings: Researchers examined only peripheral blood and not thyroid tissue.

According to the study, TCR beta libraries were built with iRepertoire HTBI primers and CDR3-region Arm-PCR. TCRdb used MiXCR to reprocess the multiplex PCR reads, holding one entry per CDR3 protein. The sample has 680,000 or so distinct CDR3 sequences; less than 20% are singletons. V lost 0 bases and J lost 5, with 17 bases in between. This CDR3 is built from 16 residues. Germline V gene sequence: CDR1 SGHRS, CDR2 YFSETQ. Time point reported: newly diagnosed GD, antithyroid drugs for less than 3 months. With RNA extracted from PBMCs as input, the TCR library was made. This clonotype appeared a few times. Its antigen is unidentified. These data were likewise used in another study, on T cells in Graves' hyperthyroidism and ophthalmopathy.

The sequenced sample was peripheral blood mononuclear cells (PBMCs), obtained at new diagnosis, from a patient treated with antithyroid drugs. The chain recombines TRBV5-1 with TRBJ1-1; D may be TRBD1 (6 bases). The receptor was isolated from a woman aged 25 to 39 with Graves disease. The CDR3 DNA reads TGCGCCAGCAGCTTGGCCACAGGGCCGATAGGGACTGAAGCTTTCTTT. Protein: CASSLATGPIGTEAFF.